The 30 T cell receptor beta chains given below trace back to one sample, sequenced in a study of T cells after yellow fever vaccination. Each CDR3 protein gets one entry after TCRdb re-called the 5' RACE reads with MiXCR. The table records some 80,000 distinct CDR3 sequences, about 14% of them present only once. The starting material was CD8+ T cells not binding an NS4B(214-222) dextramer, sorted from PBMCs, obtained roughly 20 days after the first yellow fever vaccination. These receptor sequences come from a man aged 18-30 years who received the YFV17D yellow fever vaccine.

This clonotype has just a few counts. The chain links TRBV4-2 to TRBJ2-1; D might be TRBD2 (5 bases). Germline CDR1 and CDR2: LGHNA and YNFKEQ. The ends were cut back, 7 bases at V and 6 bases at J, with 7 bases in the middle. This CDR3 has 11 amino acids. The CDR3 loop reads CASTGGNEQFF. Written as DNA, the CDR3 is TGTGCCAGCACCGGAGGCAATGAGCAGTTCTTC.

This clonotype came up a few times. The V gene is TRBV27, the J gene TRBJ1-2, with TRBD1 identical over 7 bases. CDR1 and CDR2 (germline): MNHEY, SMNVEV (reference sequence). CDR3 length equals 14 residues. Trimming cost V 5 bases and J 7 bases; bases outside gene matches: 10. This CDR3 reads CASSGTVQSGGYTF. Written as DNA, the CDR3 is TGTGCCAGCAGTGGGACAGTACAGTCCGGTGGCTACACCTTC.

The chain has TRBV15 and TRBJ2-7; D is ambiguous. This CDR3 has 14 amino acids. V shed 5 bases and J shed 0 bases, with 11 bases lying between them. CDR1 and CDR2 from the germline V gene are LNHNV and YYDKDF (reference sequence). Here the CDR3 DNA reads TGTGCCACCAGCGCGACGGAAAGCTCCTACGAGCAGTACGTC. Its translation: CATSATESSYEQYV.

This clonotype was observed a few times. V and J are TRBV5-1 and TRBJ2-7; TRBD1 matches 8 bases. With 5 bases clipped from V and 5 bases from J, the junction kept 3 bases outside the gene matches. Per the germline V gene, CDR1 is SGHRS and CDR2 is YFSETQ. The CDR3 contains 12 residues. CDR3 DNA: TGCGCCAGCAGGCAGGGGGCCGACGAGCAGTACTTC. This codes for CASRQGADEQYF.

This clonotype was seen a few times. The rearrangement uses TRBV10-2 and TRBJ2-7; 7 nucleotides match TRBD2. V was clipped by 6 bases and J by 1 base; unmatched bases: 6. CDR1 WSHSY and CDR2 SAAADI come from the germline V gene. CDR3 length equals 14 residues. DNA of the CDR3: TGCGCCAGCAGCCCGCCGGGAGGATCCTACGAGCAGTACTTC. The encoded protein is CASSPPGGSYEQYF.

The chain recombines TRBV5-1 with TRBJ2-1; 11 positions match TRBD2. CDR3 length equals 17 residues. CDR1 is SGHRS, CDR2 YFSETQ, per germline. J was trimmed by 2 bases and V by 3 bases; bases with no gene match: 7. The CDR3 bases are TGCGCCAGCAGCTCCACTAGCGGGGGAAACCCCTACAATGAGCAGTTCTTC. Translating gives CASSSTSGGNPYNEQFF.

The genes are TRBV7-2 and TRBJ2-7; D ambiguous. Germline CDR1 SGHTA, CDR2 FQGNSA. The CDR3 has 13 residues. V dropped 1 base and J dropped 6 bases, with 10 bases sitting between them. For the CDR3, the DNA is TGTGCCAGCAGCTTAGATGTTGCCCTCGAGCAGTACGTC. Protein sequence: CASSLDVALEQYV.

The CDR3 DNA reads as TGTGCCAGCAGCTTAGTCGGGCAGGGAAACACTGAAGCTTTCTTT. Amino acids: CASSLVGQGNTEAFF. The chain couples TRBV7-9 to TRBJ1-1, with a tentative D call TRBD1 (5 bases). Germline loops: CDR1 SEHNR, CDR2 FQNEAQ (reference sequence). V was cut by 1 base and J by 2 bases, with 11 bases left in between. This CDR3 comprises 15 residues.

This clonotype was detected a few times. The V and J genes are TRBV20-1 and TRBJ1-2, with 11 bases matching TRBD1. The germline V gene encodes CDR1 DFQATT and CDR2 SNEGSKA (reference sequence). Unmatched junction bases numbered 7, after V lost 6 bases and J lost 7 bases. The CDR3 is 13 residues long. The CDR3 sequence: CSARAGTGGGYTF. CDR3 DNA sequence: TGCAGTGCCCGAGCTGGGACAGGGGGTGGCTACACCTTC.

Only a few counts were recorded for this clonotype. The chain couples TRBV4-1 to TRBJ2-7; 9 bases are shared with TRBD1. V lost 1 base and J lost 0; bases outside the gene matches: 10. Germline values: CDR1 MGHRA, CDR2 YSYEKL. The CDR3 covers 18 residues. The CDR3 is CASSQAIPGQGFSYEQYF. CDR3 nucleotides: TGCGCCAGCAGCCAAGCTATCCCGGGACAGGGATTCTCCTACGAGCAGTACTTC.

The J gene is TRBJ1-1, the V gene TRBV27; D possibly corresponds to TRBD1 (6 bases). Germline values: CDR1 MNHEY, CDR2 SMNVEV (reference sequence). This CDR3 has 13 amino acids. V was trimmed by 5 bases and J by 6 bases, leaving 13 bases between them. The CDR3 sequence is CASSRNRDAEAFF. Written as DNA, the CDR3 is TGTGCCAGCAGTAGGAACAGGGACGCTGAAGCTTTCTTT.

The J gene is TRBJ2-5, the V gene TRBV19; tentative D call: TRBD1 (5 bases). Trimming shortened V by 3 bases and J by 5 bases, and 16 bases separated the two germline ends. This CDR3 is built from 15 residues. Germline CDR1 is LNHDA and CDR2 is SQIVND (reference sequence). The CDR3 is CASSISGAGWETQYF. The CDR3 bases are TGTGCCAGTAGTATTAGTGGAGCAGGGTGGGAGACCCAGTACTTC.

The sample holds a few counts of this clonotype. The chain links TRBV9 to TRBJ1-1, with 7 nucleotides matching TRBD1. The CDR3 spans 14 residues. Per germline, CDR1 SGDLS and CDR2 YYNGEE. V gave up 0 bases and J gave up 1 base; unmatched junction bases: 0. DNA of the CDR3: TGTGCCAGCAGCGTAGGACAGGGGAACACTGAAGCTTTCTTT. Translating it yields CASSVGQGNTEAFF.

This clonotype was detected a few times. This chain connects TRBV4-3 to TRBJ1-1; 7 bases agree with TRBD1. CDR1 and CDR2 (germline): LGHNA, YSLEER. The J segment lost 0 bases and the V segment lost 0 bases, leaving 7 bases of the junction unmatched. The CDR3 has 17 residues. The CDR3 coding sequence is TGCGCCAGCAGCCAAGAATACGGGGGACAGATGAACACTGAAGCTTTCTTT. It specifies CASSQEYGGQMNTEAFF.

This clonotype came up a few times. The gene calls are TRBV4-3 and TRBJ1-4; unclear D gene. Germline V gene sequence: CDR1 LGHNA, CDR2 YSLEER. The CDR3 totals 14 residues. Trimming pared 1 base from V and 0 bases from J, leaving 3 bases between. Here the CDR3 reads CASSQVATNEKLFF. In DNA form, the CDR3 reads TGCGCCAGCAGCCAAGTTGCAACTAATGAAAAACTGTTTTTT.

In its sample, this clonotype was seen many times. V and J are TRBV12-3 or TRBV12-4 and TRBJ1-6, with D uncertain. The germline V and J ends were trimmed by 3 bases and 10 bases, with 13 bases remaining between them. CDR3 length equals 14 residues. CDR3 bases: TGTGCCAGCAGTTTCTCTGGCGGGGAATCACCCCTCCACTTT. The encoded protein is CASSFSGGESPLHF.

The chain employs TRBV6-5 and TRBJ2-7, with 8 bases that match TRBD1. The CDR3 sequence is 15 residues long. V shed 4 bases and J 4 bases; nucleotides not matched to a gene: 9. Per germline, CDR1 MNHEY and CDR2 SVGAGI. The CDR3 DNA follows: TGTGCCAGCAGTTTGGCAGGGGGCGGCGGATACGAGCAGTACTTC. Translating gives CASSLAGGGGYEQYF.

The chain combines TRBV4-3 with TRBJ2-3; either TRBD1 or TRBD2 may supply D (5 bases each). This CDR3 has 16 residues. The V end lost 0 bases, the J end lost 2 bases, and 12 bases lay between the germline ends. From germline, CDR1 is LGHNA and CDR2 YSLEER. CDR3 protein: CASSQEGRWVTDTQYF. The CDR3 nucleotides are TGCGCCAGCAGCCAAGAGGGACGGTGGGTCACAGATACGCAGTATTTT.

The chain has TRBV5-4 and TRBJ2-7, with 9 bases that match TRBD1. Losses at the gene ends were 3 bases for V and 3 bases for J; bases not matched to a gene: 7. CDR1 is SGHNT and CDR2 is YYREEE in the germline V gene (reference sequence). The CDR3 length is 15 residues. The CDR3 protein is CASSWGTGTGYEQYV. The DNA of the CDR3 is TGTGCCAGCAGCTGGGGGACAGGGACGGGCTACGAGCAGTACGTC.

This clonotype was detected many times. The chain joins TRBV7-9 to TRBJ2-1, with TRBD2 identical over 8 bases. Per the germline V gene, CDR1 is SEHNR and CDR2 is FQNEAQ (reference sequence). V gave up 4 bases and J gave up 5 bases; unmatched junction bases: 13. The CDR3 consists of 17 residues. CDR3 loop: CASSSPMGSGEDNEQFF. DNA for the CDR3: TGTGCCAGCAGCTCCCCGATGGGTAGCGGGGAGGACAATGAGCAGTTCTTC.

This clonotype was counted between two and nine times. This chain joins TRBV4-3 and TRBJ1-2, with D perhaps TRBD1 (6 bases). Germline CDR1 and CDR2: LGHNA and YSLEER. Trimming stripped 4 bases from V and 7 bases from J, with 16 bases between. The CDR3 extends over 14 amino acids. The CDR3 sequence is CASSRDPGAGGYTF. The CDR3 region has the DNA TGCGCCAGCAGCCGAGACCCGGGGGCTGGTGGCTACACCTTC.

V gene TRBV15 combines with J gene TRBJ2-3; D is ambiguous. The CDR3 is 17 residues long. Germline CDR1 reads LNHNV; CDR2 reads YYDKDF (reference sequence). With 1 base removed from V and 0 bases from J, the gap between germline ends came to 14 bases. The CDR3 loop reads CATSRVGLTTSTDTQYF. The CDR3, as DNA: TGTGCCACCAGCAGAGTAGGCCTCACTACTAGCACAGATACGCAGTATTTT.

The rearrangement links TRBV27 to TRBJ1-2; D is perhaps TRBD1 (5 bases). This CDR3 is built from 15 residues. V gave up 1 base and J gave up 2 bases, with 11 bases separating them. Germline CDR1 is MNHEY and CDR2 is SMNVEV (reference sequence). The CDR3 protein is CASSLFPGDNYGYTF. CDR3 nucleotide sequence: TGTGCCAGCAGTTTATTCCCGGGGGACAACTATGGCTACACCTTC.

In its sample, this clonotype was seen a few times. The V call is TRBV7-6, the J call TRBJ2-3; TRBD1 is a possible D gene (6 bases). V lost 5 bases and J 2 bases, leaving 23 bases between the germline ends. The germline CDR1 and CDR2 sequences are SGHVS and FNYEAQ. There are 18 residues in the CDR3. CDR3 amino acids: CASSPGIPRGSYTDTQYF. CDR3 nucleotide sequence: TGTGCCAGCAGCCCTGGGATCCCCAGGGGAAGTTACACAGATACGCAGTATTTT.

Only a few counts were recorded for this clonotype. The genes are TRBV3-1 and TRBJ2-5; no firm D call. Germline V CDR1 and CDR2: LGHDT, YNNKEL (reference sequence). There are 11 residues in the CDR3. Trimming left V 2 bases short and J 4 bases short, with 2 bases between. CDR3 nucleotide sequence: TGTGCCAGCAGCCAACTAGAGACCCAGTACTTC. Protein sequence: CASSQLETQYF.

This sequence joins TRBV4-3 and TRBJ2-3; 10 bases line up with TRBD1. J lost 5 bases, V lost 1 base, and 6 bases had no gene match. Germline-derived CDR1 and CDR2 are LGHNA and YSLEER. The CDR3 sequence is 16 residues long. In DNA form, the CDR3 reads TGCGCCAGCAGCCAAGGCCTGGACAGGGGGTTAGATACGCAGTATTTT. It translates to CASSQGLDRGLDTQYF.

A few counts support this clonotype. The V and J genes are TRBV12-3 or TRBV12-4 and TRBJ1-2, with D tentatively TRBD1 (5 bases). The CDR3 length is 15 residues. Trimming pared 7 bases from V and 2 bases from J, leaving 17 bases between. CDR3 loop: CASTSRRGGNYGYTF. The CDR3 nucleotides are TGTGCCAGCACCTCACGACGTGGGGGGAACTATGGCTACACCTTC.

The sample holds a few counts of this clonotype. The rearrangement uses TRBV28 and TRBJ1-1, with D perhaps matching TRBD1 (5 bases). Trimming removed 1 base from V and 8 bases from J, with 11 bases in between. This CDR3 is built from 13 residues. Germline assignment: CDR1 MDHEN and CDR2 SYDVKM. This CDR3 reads CASSLSLRDEAFF. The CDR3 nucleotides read TGTGCCAGCAGTTTATCTCTCAGGGACGAAGCTTTCTTT.

CDR3 amino acids: CASSNPGTDVWPQHF. As DNA, the CDR3 is TGTGCCAGCAGTAACCCCGGGACGGATGTTTGGCCCCAGCATTTT. The gene calls are TRBV6-2 or TRBV6-3 and TRBJ1-5; TRBD1 is a possible D gene (5 bases). This CDR3 comprises 15 residues. The germline gives CDR1 MNHEY, CDR2 SVGEGT. With 5 bases removed from V and 9 bases from J, the gap between germline ends came to 20 bases.

Here the CDR3 DNA reads TGTGCCAGCAGTCCGGCCACAGGGTACACCGGGGAGCTGTTTTTT. Translation gives CASSPATGYTGELFF. This chain links TRBV14 with TRBJ2-2, with D possibly matching TRBD1 (6 bases). Germline V gene data show CDR1 as SGHDN and CDR2 as FVKESK. The CDR3 spans 15 residues. Trimming left V 6 bases short and J 3 bases short, with 14 bases between.